The next 4 T cell receptor beta chains were all read from a single sample in a study of blood T cell repertoires in COVID-19. The data were produced by immunoSEQ multiplex PCR, yet TCRdb's version contains in-frame clones alone and is incomplete. The sample carries some 250,000 clones, roughly nine tenths recorded once. The source material was peripheral blood. The receptors shown here come from a woman between 25 and 40 years old with COVID-19, enrolled during active disease.

The chain carries TRBV19 and TRBJ1-1; D is perhaps TRBD1 (5 bases). The CDR3 covers 15 residues. V was clipped by 3 bases and J by 4 bases, with 15 bases between them. Germline CDR1 reads LNHDA; CDR2 reads SQIVND (reference sequence). The CDR3: CASSMGGRLITEAFF. The CDR3 DNA reads as TGTGCCAGTAGTATGGGGGGTAGGTTGATCACTGAAGCTTTCTTT. Based on the CDR3 plus reference TRBV19 and TRBJ1-1, the full variable domain is DGGITQSPKYLFRKEGQNVTLSCEQNLNHDAMYWYRQDPGQGLRLIYYSQIVNDFQKGDIAEGYSVSREKKESFPLTVTSAQKNPTAFYLCASSMGGRLITEAFFGQGTRLTVV.

The chain carries TRBV3-1 (or the pseudogene TRBV3-2) and TRBJ2-7; TRBD2 aligns across 9 bases. The length of the CDR3 is 15 residues. CDR1 is LGHDT, CDR2 YNNKEL, per germline (reference sequence). Trimming cost V 3 bases and J 7 bases; bases outside gene matches: 10. CDR3 DNA sequence: TGTGCCAGCAGCCAGCCGGGACTAGCCTCCTTGGAGCAGTACTTC. Translated: CASSQPGLASLEQYF.

CDR3 nucleotides: TGCGCCAGCAGCCAAGGCGGGGGACTCTACAATGAGCAGTTCTTC. As protein: CASSQGGGLYNEQFF. This rearrangement joins TRBV4-1 to TRBJ2-1, with 7 bases aligning to TRBD2. After removal of 1 base from V and 3 bases from J, the junction contained 3 bases not matched to a gene. The CDR3 extends over 15 amino acids. Germline loops: CDR1 MGHRA, CDR2 YSYEKL.

This chain uses TRBV3-1 (or the pseudogene TRBV3-2) with TRBJ2-1, with D maybe TRBD1 (5 bases). Germline values: CDR1 LGHDT, CDR2 YNNKEL (reference sequence). The V end was cut by 3 bases, the J end by 4 bases, with 7 bases between. This CDR3 is 13 amino acids long. The CDR3 coding sequence is TGTGCCAGCAGCCACGACAGATACAATGAGCAGTTCTTC. It encodes CASSHDRYNEQFF.